This T cell receptor beta chain was sequenced for a study of PD-1 blockade in classical Hodgkin lymphoma. Germline V gene lookup returns CDR1 PRHDT and CDR2 FYEKMQ (reference sequence). CDR3 length: 13 amino acids. Time point: cycle 4 day 1 (C4D1), after more than five weeks of nivolumab. Every one of the patients relapsed after autologous stem cell transplantation (brentuximab vedotin exposure was variable). From thawed PBMCs, CD4+ T cells were purified using magnetic negative selection. The repertoire was sequenced with immunoSEQ multiplex PCR; TCRdb's copy has only in-frame clones and lacks some. The repertoire holds tens of thousands of clones, with 70% to 80% as singletons.

This clonotype originated in a human donor with classical Hodgkin lymphoma. Sequences were derived from CD4+ T cells from blood, sampled before the fourth cycle of nivolumab. This chain links TRBV13 with TRBJ2-5; 7 bases are a match to TRBD1. The DNA matches TRBJ2-7 better at its end, which makes the J call doubtful. The CDR3 loop reads CASSLMGQYEQYF. CDR3 DNA: TGTGCCAGCAGCCTAATGGGACAGTACGAGCAGTACTTC.